This T cell receptor (beta chain) originates from a study of blood T cells in healthy people across ages (dated by TCRdb to 2013 to 2016). As for the study more broadly: In model experiments, template switching captured about one uniquely barcoded TCR beta cDNA molecule for every two T cells. The donors were divided into four age groups: young (average roughly 17 years), middle-aged (about 40), aged (about 62) and long-lived (82). To avoid experimental bias, donors of different ages were distributed randomly across sequencing lanes. The study measured age-related changes in TCR beta repertoire diversity using deep sequencing normalized with unique cDNA molecular identifiers. For two donors (one aged 18 to 29 and one aged 80 or older), the study analyzed two additional independent replicas of 1 million unique cDNA reads from the same blood draw.

Inclusive of the bounding cysteine and phenylalanine, the CDR3 is 13 residues long. CDR3 DNA only is kept here, 39 bases in frame from base 1. Per the germline V gene (reference sequence), DFQATT is the CDR1 and SNEGSKA is the CDR2. V loses 6 bases at its end and J loses 2 bases; junction bases beyond the gene matches: 3. Systemically healthy Caucasian individuals from Russia, roughly 40 in total and aged 6 to 90 years, were included as donors. Each donor gave ten milliliters of peripheral blood, collected into EDTA-treated Vacutainer tubes. PBMCs were isolated by Ficoll-Paque density-gradient centrifugation, with at least 7 million obtained per sample. Total RNA, at least 5 micrograms per sample, was extracted from PBMCs with Trizol reagent. For every donor, an aliquot of PBMCs went through flow cytometry to measure the percentages of naive CD45RAhigh/CD27high T cells. Library preparation was by 5' RACE. Data came from an Illumina HiSeq 2500. A second PCR of about 6 to 12 cycles was run with a J-beta primer mix and a sample-barcoded 5' primer. A template-switch 5' adaptor carrying 12 random nucleotides introduced a unique molecular identifier onto each TCR beta cDNA molecule. Each sample yielded at least 2.5 million CDR3-containing paired-end reads. First-strand cDNA synthesis was performed from all RNA using the Mint cDNA synthesis kit, with priming by a TRBC-specific oligonucleotide. After uracil-DNA glycosylase treatment, a first 18-cycle PCR used universal primers M1SS and BC2_uni_R on all cDNA. The original pipeline was this. For normalization, 1 million high-quality reads were randomly selected from each sample, with every read carrying a distinct molecular identifier. Instead of being binned into consensus sequences, reads with shared molecular identifiers were discarded. MiTCR, run with a Q25 quality threshold and the strictest error-elimination algorithm, handled CDR3 identification, clonotype clustering and error correction. A nonparametric unseen species model with Euler transformation was used to estimate a lower bound on total TCR beta diversity. Using fastp at Q25 and MiXCR, TCRdb reprocessed the public reads and kept productive beta chains. Each CDR3 protein appears once, grouped with its most common genes and DNA. The V and J calls here are based on TCRdb, not the publication. The sample profile shows some 1 million distinct CDR3 sequences; more than 40% of them were found once. The ten largest clones take up under 20% of the sample.

With respect to this clonotype: There is no known antigen for this receptor. Per-base qualities were not stored, and no clone one base away is much larger.

General findings and caveats noted by the study authors: As age increased, observed TCR beta diversity per million T cells dropped in a roughly linear way, and a significant reduction was already evident by age around 41. Donor CMV infection status was unknown, potentially confounding age-related changes in expanded clonotypes. Compared with the aged group, the long-lived group had more naive CD4+ T cells, fewer expanded clones and increased TCR diversity, a pattern suggesting age selection. Since profiling was done on bulk unsorted PBMCs, naive and antigen-experienced compartments could not be conclusively compared. Observed TCR beta diversity correlated strongly with the percentage of naive T cells measured by flow cytometry. Estimates of total diversity from one million sequenced T cells were regarded as lower bounds and underestimates.

The chain was built from TRBV20-1 and TRBJ2-3; 9 junctional bases match TRBD2. The sequencing input was blood. The sequence was obtained from a woman in her sixties in good health. The CDR3 in this case is CSARLAVTDTQYF. The DNA sequence reads TGCAGTGCCAGACTAGCGGTCACAGATACGCAGTATTTT.